These 6 T cell receptor beta chains came from one sample sequenced in a study of T-cell reconstitution after alpha-beta-depleted transplantation in children. It was with unique molecular identifiers that the TCRbeta library was prepared. TCRdb analysed the PCR reads with MiXCR anew, one entry per CDR3 protein. The data contain approximately 130,000 distinct CDR3 sequences, roughly 10% of them singletons. Sequenced material: PBMCs, mostly from graft donor cells, taken 180 days after TCRalphabeta/CD19-depleted stem cell transplant. The receptors originated from a girl in the first two years of life who had a stem cell transplant for combined immunodeficiency, so the T cells may come from the graft donor.

This clonotype appeared a single time. The chain links TRBV28 to TRBJ2-1; D remains unclear. With 3 bases removed from V and 5 bases from J, the gap between germline ends came to 14 bases. The CDR3 extends over 15 amino acids. Germline V gene lookup returns CDR1 MDHEN and CDR2 SYDVKM. The chain's CDR3 is CASSLRLDINNEQFF. DNA for the CDR3: TGTGCCAGCAGTTTGAGGCTCGATATAAACAATGAGCAGTTCTTC.

The rearrangement joins TRBV10-3 to TRBJ2-2; a possible D gene is TRBD1 (6 bases). Trimming took off 5 bases at V and 5 bases at J, with 9 bases between the two ends. Per the germline V gene, CDR1 is ENHRY and CDR2 is SYGVKD. The CDR3 spans 13 residues. CDR3 protein: CAISRGGTGELFF. DNA of the CDR3: TGTGCCATCAGTCGAGGGGGAACCGGGGAGCTGTTTTTT.

In its sample, this clonotype was seen a few times. This chain uses TRBV20-1 with TRBJ2-2, with D perhaps assigned TRBD1 or TRBD2 (5 bases each). The CDR3 is 17 amino acids. CDR1 and CDR2 (germline): DFQATT, SNEGSKA (reference sequence). CDR3 loop: CSTHRGFPDRNTGELFF. CDR3 DNA: TGCAGCACCCACAGAGGGTTCCCCGACAGGAACACCGGGGAGCTGTTTTTT.

This clonotype was observed many times. The gene calls are TRBV20-1 and TRBJ2-5; D is possibly TRBD1 (6 bases). V lost 7 bases and J lost 1, with 7 bases in between. The CDR3 sequence is 11 residues long. Germline V gene sequence: CDR1 DFQATT, CDR2 SNEGSKA (reference sequence). As DNA, the CDR3 is TGCAGTGGACAGGTCCAAGAGACCCAGTACTTC. Residues: CSGQVQETQYF.

This chain connects TRBV20-1 to TRBJ2-1; TRBD2 agrees at 9 bases. J lost 4 bases, V lost 2 bases, and 3 bases had no gene match. The CDR3 has 14 residues. Looked up from germline, CDR1 is DFQATT and CDR2 is SNEGSKA (reference sequence). The CDR3, as DNA: TGCAGTGCTAGATCGACTAGCGGATACAATGAGCAGTTCTTC. It is translated as CSARSTSGYNEQFF.

This clonotype appeared a few times. This rearrangement joins TRBV20-1 to TRBJ2-5; 7 nucleotides line up with TRBD2. This CDR3 has 16 amino acids. CDR1 DFQATT and CDR2 SNEGSKA come from the germline V gene (reference sequence). V shed 3 bases and J 0 bases; nucleotides not matched to a gene: 10. CDR3 loop: CSASLFLAEYQETQYF. The CDR3 nucleotides read TGCAGTGCTAGTCTTTTTCTAGCGGAGTACCAAGAGACCCAGTACTTC.